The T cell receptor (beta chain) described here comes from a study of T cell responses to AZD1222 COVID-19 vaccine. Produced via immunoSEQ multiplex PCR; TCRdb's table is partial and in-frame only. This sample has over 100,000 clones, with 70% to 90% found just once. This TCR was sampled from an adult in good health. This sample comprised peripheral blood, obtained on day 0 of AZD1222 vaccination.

CDR3 DNA: TGTGCCAGCAGTTACACCCCGGCAGGGGACTTCTATGGCTACACCTTC. Its protein is CASSYTPAGDFYGYTF. The chain links TRBV6-5 to TRBJ1-2; D might be TRBD1 (6 bases). Germline loops: CDR1 MNHEY, CDR2 SVGAGI. Between the trimmed V and J ends, which lost 2 bases and 4 bases, there was a span of 17 bases. This CDR3 has 16 amino acids.